The clone carrying this TCR beta chain was recorded at least ten times. The length of the CDR3 is 18 residues. Germline V gene lookup returns CDR1 ENHRY and CDR2 SYGVKD. The ends lost 3 bases at V and 3 bases at J; junction bases unmatched: 17. These data originate in a study of Graves' ophthalmopathy and Graves' hyperthyroidism. The authors amplified TCR beta CDR3 regions, and they did so from RNA transcripts for repertoire sequencing. After a first-round RT-PCR with HTBI primers, a second-round multiplex PCR was run. TCRdb itself ran the multiplex PCR reads through MiXCR, one entry per CDR3 protein. The sample includes fewer than 650,000 distinct CDR3 sequences, 20% to 25% of them seen just once. Aged 18 to 65, hyperthyroidism patients had been newly diagnosed, with under 2 months' duration.

V gene TRBV10-3 combines with J gene TRBJ2-7; TRBD2 matches 7 bases. The clonotype comes from a young woman with stable Graves' hyperthyroidism. Some clones in this sample may be carry-over from other donors' samples. Specimen: peripheral blood. This CDR3 reads CAISDRTFWQGGHYEQYF. In DNA form, the CDR3 reads TGTGCCATCAGTGACCGAACCTTCTGGCAGGGAGGGCACTACGAGCAGTACTTC.